A single sample is the source of the 17 T cell receptor beta chains below, sequenced in a study of T-cell reconstitution after alpha-beta-depleted transplantation in children. TCRbeta library preparation incorporated unique molecular identifiers. TCRdb reprocessed the PCR reads with MiXCR, giving one entry per CDR3 protein. The table lists roughly 180,000 distinct CDR3 sequences, more than 9.5% of them singletons. The source was PBMCs, collected before TCRalphabeta/CD19-depleted stem cell transplant. The receptors here all came from a boy between 2 and 15 years old with acute myeloid leukemia, due to receive a stem cell transplant.

This clonotype was picked up many times. This chain links TRBV20-1 with TRBJ1-1; D is ambiguous. CDR3 size: 16 residues. CDR1 DFQATT and CDR2 SNEGSKA come from the germline V gene (reference sequence). The V and J ends lost 3 bases and 5 bases respectively, with 22 bases between them. In DNA form, the CDR3 reads TGCAGTGCTAGCTCGACTAACCGGGATTCCAGAACTGAAGCTTTCTTT. Its translation: CSASSTNRDSRTEAFF.

This clonotype was picked up many times. The chain links TRBV4-1 to TRBJ1-2; 9 bases line up with TRBD1. Germline V CDR1 and CDR2: MGHRA, YSYEKL. V lost 2 bases to trimming and J lost 5 bases; unmatched junction nucleotides: 15. The CDR3 contains 18 residues. CDR3 in amino acids: CASSQYRDRESVWYGYTF. The CDR3 DNA reads as TGCGCCAGCAGCCAATACCGGGACAGGGAATCGGTATGGTATGGCTACACCTTC.

This clonotype was observed at least ten times. The chain carries TRBV5-1 and TRBJ2-7; D uncertain. V was clipped by 4 bases and J by 0 bases, with 11 bases between them. Germline V gene sequence: CDR1 SGHRS, CDR2 YFSETQ. This CDR3 is built from 14 residues. This CDR3 is CASSRSASSYEQYF. For the CDR3, the DNA is TGCGCCAGCAGCCGGTCGGCTAGCTCCTACGAGCAGTACTTC.

This clonotype was counted ten times or more. This chain links TRBV7-8 with TRBJ1-1, with D possibly matching TRBD1 (5 bases). Germline V CDR1 and CDR2: SGHVS, FQNEAQ. The V end was cut by 2 bases, the J end by 4 bases, with 11 bases between. CDR3 length: 14 residues. Here the CDR3 reads CASSLSGPFTEAFF. The CDR3 region has the DNA TGTGCCAGCAGCTTATCGGGGCCGTTCACTGAAGCTTTCTTT.

This clonotype has just a few counts. The chain carries TRBV20-1 and TRBJ2-5; D not certain. V lost 0 bases, J lost 1 base, and 9 bases lay in between. This CDR3 is 14 amino acids long. Germline-derived CDR1 and CDR2 are DFQATT and SNEGSKA (reference sequence). CDR3 DNA: TGCAGTGCTAGAGACCCGGGCACCCAAGAGACCCAGTACTTC. It specifies CSARDPGTQETQYF.

This clonotype was picked up many times. The chain couples TRBV5-5 to TRBJ2-7; D call uncertain. The length of the CDR3 is 12 residues. Germline values: CDR1 SGHKS, CDR2 YYEKEE (reference sequence). V was pared by 0 bases and J by 5 bases, with 6 bases between. The CDR3 protein is CASSLGVDEQYV. Here the CDR3 DNA reads TGTGCCAGCAGCTTGGGGGTCGACGAGCAGTACGTC.

This clonotype was counted many times. The rearrangement links TRBV7-2 to TRBJ1-1; the D gene is possibly TRBD1 (6 bases). Trimming shortened V by 2 bases and J by 8 bases, and 18 bases separated the two germline ends. The CDR3 consists of 15 residues. Germline values: CDR1 SGHTA, CDR2 FQGNSA. The CDR3: CASSLRGGGSREAFF. For the CDR3, the DNA is TGTGCCAGCAGCTTAAGGGGGGGTGGAAGCCGAGAAGCTTTCTTT.

This clonotype was seen many times. The chain couples TRBV12-3 or TRBV12-4 to TRBJ2-5; either TRBD1 or TRBD2 may supply D (7 bases each). There are 13 residues in the CDR3. V gave up 2 bases and J gave up 14 bases, with 18 bases separating them. The DNA for the CDR3 is TGTGCCAGCAGTTTACCAGGGGGGGAGACCCCCTACTTC. This translates into CASSLPGGETPYF.

This clonotype was counted at least ten times. The gene calls are TRBV7-2 and TRBJ2-5; TRBD2 might be the D (6 bases). CDR3 size: 15 residues. Trimming left V 5 bases short and J 5 bases short, with 18 bases between. CDR1 and CDR2 (germline): SGHTA, FQGNSA. CDR3 in amino acids: CASSRASGGWETQYF. CDR3 coding DNA: TGTGCCAGCAGCCGCGCAAGTGGGGGGTGGGAGACCCAGTACTTC.

This clonotype was counted only a few times. The V and J genes are TRBV5-5 and TRBJ2-4; 10 positions agree with TRBD2. CDR3 length equals 14 residues. With V trimmed by 1 base and J by 9 bases, 4 bases remained unmatched. Germline CDR1 is SGHKS and CDR2 is YYEKEE (reference sequence). CDR3 nucleotide sequence: TGTGCCAGCAGCTTGAGCGGGAGGGCTGGCATTCAGTACTTC. This codes for CASSLSGRAGIQYF.

This clonotype was seen many times. The chain carries TRBV6-5 and TRBJ1-4; D is uncertain. The CDR3 runs to 13 residues. CDR1 is MNHEY, CDR2 SVGAGI, per germline. V lost 4 bases to trimming and J lost 4 bases, with 7 bases between them. CDR3 DNA sequence: TGTGCCAGCAGTTCCACGGTTAATGAAAAACTGTTTTTT. It yields the protein CASSSTVNEKLFF.

This clonotype was counted many times. The V gene is TRBV20-1, the J gene TRBJ2-1, with TRBD2 matching over 10 bases. This CDR3 region has 14 residues. V shed 6 bases and J 4 bases; nucleotides not matched to a gene: 6. CDR1 and CDR2 from the germline V gene are DFQATT and SNEGSKA (reference sequence). For the CDR3, the DNA is TGCAGTGCACAGAGGACTAGCGGTTACAATGAGCAGTTCTTC. It codes for CSAQRTSGYNEQFF.

The V and J genes are TRBV12-3 or TRBV12-4 and TRBJ2-2, with D perhaps TRBD2 (5 bases). V was pared by 7 bases and J by 6 bases, with 9 bases between. The CDR3 length is 12 residues. Written as DNA, the CDR3 is TGTGCCAGCACTATCGGGGCCGGGGAGCTGTTTTTT. It specifies CASTIGAGELFF.

In its sample, this clonotype was seen many times. The gene calls are TRBV19 and TRBJ1-5; maybe TRBD1 (5 bases). V lost 5 bases and J 2 bases, leaving 13 bases between the germline ends. There are 15 residues in the CDR3. CDR1 is LNHDA and CDR2 is SQIVND in the germline V gene (reference sequence). The CDR3 nucleotides read TGTGCCAGTAGTGAGACAAGGGGAGGCAATCAGCCCCAGCATTTT. Protein product: CASSETRGGNQPQHF. Full variable domain (rest looked up from reference TRBV19 and TRBJ1-5): DGGITQSPKYLFRKEGQNVTLSCEQNLNHDAMYWYRQDPGQGLRLIYYSQIVNDFQKGDIAEGYSVSREKKESFPLTVTSAQKNPTAFYLCASSETRGGNQPQHFGDGTRLSIL.

Many counts were recorded for this clonotype. This chain joins TRBV7-8 and TRBJ1-6, with D possibly matching TRBD1 (5 bases). Germline loops: CDR1 SGHVS, CDR2 FQNEAQ. This CDR3 is 15 amino acids long. The germline V and J ends were trimmed by 1 base and 9 bases, with 13 bases remaining between them. CDR3 residues: CASSLDGGGGSPLHF. CDR3 DNA sequence: TGTGCCAGCAGCTTAGATGGGGGTGGTGGTTCACCCCTCCACTTT.

This clonotype was detected ten times or more. The J gene is TRBJ2-2, the V gene TRBV5-1, with D unclear. This CDR3 is 12 amino acids long. CDR1 and CDR2 (germline): SGHRS, YFSETQ. Trimming shortened V by 5 bases and J by 3 bases, and 5 bases separated the two germline ends. In nucleotides, the CDR3 is TGCGCCAGCAGAATGGACACCGGGGAGCTGTTTTTT. This sequence encodes CASRMDTGELFF.

This clonotype was seen many times. This rearrangement joins TRBV12-3 or TRBV12-4 to TRBJ1-1; D gene uncertain. The CDR3 is 14 residues long. V lost 2 bases and J 4 bases, leaving 11 bases between the germline ends. The CDR3 protein is CASSLNWAATEAFF. The DNA for the CDR3 is TGTGCCAGCAGTTTAAATTGGGCGGCCACTGAAGCTTTCTTT.